Reported below is one TCR beta chain. The sample originates from a study of CD8 T cells in Susac syndrome. RNA in amounts of about 0.5 to 1 ug was reverse transcribed with random hexamers. TCRdb reprocessed the immunoSEQ multiplex PCR reads via MiXCR and lists one record per CDR3 protein. The table includes roughly 100,000 distinct CDR3 sequences, just under 95% detected once. Germline CDR1 is SQVTM and CDR2 is ANQGSEA. The CDR3 runs to 14 residues. With V trimmed by 6 bases and J by 2 bases, 7 bases remained unmatched. The chain is built from TRBV29-1 and TRBJ1-1; 9 positions agree with TRBD1. This sequence originates from a human donor with Susac syndrome. Input material: CD4+ T cells from PBMCs. This chain's CDR3 is CSVDKGQGNTEAFF. CDR3 sequence (DNA): TGCAGCGTGGACAAGGGACAGGGTAACACTGAAGCTTTCTTT.